A selection of T cell receptor beta chains follows, all from one sample in a study of blood T cell repertoires in COVID-19. The data were produced by immunoSEQ multiplex PCR, yet TCRdb's version contains in-frame clones alone and is incomplete. Counted here are 100,000 or so clones, roughly four fifths occurring once; the ten biggest clones make up approximately 13%. The specimen sequenced was peripheral blood. These receptors originate from a human donor in a cohort sampled during active COVID-19. CDR3s include the opening cysteine and the closing phenylalanine or tryptophan. A D gene is named only where the DNA matches it firmly.

V: TRBV20-1
D: TRBD1
CDR3: CSASTGGNTEAFF

V: TRBV19
D: NA
CDR3: CASSRTPDSFNSPLHF

V: TRBV4-3
D: NA
CDR3: CASSQEVGAPNSPLHF

V: TRBV5-1
D: TRBD1
CDR3: CASTSTAGGTEQYF

V: TRBV7-2
D: NA
CDR3: CASSSQQGTEAFF

V: TRBV7-9
D: TRBD2
CDR3: CASSFSTSGNTDTQYF

V: TRBV5-1
D: NA
CDR3: CASSLDGIGGNTIYF

V: TRBV6-5
D: TRBD1
CDR3: CASSSQTGVGTEAFF

V: TRBV19
D: TRBD1
CDR3: CASRGQGVREQYF

V: TRBV7-2
D: NA
CDR3: CASSSSGGTDTQYF

V: TRBV7-3
D: TRBD1
CDR3: CASSPDRDSNEKLFF

V: TRBV28
D: TRBD1
CDR3: CASSWTGNNSPLHF

V: TRBV10-3
D: NA
CDR3: CAISDSRGDEQYF

V: TRBV9
D: TRBD2
CDR3: CASSVGGAWQTQYF

V: TRBV5-1
D: TRBD1
CDR3: CASSEQGGIRYGYTF

V: TRBV7-9
D: NA
CDR3: CASSPRQLADEQFF

V: TRBV19
D: TRBD1
CDR3: CASSSLGQGRYGYTF

V: TRBV4-1
D: NA
CDR3: CASSHGSGVTNNYGYTF

V: TRBV7-3
D: NA
CDR3: CASPVRQTFISGNTIYF

V: TRBV5-1
D: TRBD1
CDR3: CASSRRPGQINIQYF

V: TRBV7-8
D: NA
CDR3: CASGEGGQVESQHF

V: TRBV20-1
D: NA
CDR3: CSASRQARGTEAFF

V: TRBV7-8
D: NA
CDR3: CASSSLRADNSPLHF

V: TRBV5-6
D: NA
CDR3: CASSDRTAGNTIYF

V: TRBV5-4
D: TRBD1
CDR3: CASPGRDRGYQETQYF

V: TRBV29-1
D: TRBD2
CDR3: CSVSGTSGFTDTQYF

V: TRBV18
D: TRBD1
CDR3: CASSAGTGYYEQYF

V: TRBV7-2
D: NA
CDR3: CASSTGGVNYGYTF

V: TRBV30
D: TRBD1
CDR3: CAWTSGGTEAFF

V: TRBV6-5
D: TRBD1
CDR3: CATRDSNYGYTF

V: TRBV7-2
D: NA
CDR3: CASSLDPSSPLHF

V: TRBV6-5
D: TRBD1
CDR3: CASSTGTGSGYTF

V: TRBV19
D: NA
CDR3: CASSIGNTNSPLHF

V: TRBV4-3
D: TRBD2
CDR3: CASSQEGTSGGLWGAKNIQYF

V: TRBV18
D: NA
CDR3: CASSHQSTAARGTGELFF

V: TRBV29-1
D: TRBD1
CDR3: CSVEGGTGVVRETQYF

V: TRBV7-3
D: TRBD1
CDR3: CASSRGTGYTGELFF